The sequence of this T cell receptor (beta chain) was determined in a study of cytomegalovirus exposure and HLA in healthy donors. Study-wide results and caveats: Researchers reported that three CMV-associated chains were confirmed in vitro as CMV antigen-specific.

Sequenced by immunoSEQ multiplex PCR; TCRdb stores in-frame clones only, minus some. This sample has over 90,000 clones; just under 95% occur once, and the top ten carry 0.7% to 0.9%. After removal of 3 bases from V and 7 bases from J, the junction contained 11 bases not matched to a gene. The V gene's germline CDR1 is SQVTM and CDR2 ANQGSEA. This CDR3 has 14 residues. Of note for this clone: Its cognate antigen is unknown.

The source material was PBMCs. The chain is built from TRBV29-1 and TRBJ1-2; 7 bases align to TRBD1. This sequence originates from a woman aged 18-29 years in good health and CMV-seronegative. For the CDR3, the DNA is TGCAGCGTTGATATTGTAGGGGGCTCCGGTGGCTACACCTTC. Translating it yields CSVDIVGGSGGYTF.